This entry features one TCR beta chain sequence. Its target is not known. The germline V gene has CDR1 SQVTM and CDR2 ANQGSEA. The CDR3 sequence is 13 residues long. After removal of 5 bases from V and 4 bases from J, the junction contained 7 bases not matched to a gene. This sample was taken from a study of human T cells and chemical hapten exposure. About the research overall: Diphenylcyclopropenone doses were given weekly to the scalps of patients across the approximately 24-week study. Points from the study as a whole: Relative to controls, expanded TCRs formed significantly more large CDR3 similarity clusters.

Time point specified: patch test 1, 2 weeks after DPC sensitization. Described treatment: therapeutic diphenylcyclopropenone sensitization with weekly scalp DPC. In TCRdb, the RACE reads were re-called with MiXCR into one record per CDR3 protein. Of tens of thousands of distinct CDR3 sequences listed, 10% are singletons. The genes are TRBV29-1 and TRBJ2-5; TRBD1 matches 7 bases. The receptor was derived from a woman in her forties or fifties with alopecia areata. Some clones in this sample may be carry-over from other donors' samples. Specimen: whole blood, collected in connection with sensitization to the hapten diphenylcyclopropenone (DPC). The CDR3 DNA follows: TGCAGCGTTCAGAGGGGGCCCACAGAGACCCAGTACTTC. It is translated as CSVQRGPTETQYF.